The 6 T cell receptor beta chains listed next were all sequenced from one sample in a study of cytotoxic CD8 clonotypes in ibrutinib-treated CLL. Assay: immunoSEQ multiplex PCR; the TCRdb copy retains only in-frame clones and omits some. The sample shows some 65,000 clones, roughly 57% of them seen only once. The sample was PBMCs, taken after 12 months of ibrutinib treatment. These receptors all stem from a human donor with chronic lymphocytic leukemia.

This clone was recorded a few times. The chain links TRBV29-1 to TRBJ1-2; tentative D call: TRBD1 (6 bases). The CDR3 covers 13 residues. V shed 7 bases and J shed 0 bases, with 12 bases lying between them. Germline V gives CDR1 SQVTM, CDR2 ANQGSEA. CDR3 sequence: CSARDKANYGYTF. The CDR3 nucleotides are TGCAGCGCGAGGGACAAAGCTAACTATGGCTACACCTTC.

The chain recombines TRBV28 with TRBJ1-5; no reliable D call. Trimming pared 4 bases from V and 2 bases from J, leaving 15 bases between. From germline, CDR1 is MDHEN and CDR2 SYDVKM. CDR3 length: 16 amino acids. The CDR3 nucleotides read TGTGCCAGCAGTTCCACGATGGTCTGGGGCAATCAGCCCCAGCATTTT. It is translated as CASSSTMVWGNQPQHF.

The CDR3 here is CASSISGGEVTQYF. In DNA, the CDR3 is TGTGCCAGTAGTATATCTGGAGGCGAAGTGACCCAGTACTTC. The chain joins TRBV19 to TRBJ2-5; a possible D gene is TRBD2 (5 bases). The CDR3 is 14 residues long. Germline V CDR1 and CDR2: LNHDA, SQIVND (reference sequence). The V end lost 2 bases, the J end lost 7 bases, and 14 bases lay between the germline ends. Supplemented by reference TRBV19 and TRBJ2-5, the full variable domain reads DGGITQSPKYLFRKEGQNVTLSCEQNLNHDAMYWYRQDPGQGLRLIYYSQIVNDFQKGDIAEGYSVSREKKESFPLTVTSAQKNPTAFYLCASSISGGEVTQYFGPGTRLLVL.

J is TRBJ1-2 and V is TRBV28; no firm D call. With 3 bases removed from V and 8 bases from J, the gap between germline ends came to 7 bases. This CDR3 has 11 amino acids. CDR1 is MDHEN and CDR2 is SYDVKM in the germline V gene. The CDR3 nucleotides read TGTGCCAGCAGTTTGGGCCGGGGCTACACCTTC. Translated: CASSLGRGYTF.

The chain couples TRBV7-9 to TRBJ2-3, with D tentatively TRBD2 (6 bases). This CDR3 has 15 residues. With 5 bases removed from V and 8 bases from J, the gap between germline ends came to 20 bases. CDR1 and CDR2 from the germline V gene are SEHNR and FQNEAQ (reference sequence). The CDR3, as DNA: TGTGCCAGCAGCCGGACTACAGGTTTAGAAGGTACGCAGTATTTT. Translating gives CASSRTTGLEGTQYF.

The chain links TRBV29-1 to TRBJ2-1, with D perhaps matching TRBD2 (5 bases). The length of the CDR3 is 13 residues. Per the germline V gene, CDR1 is SQVTM and CDR2 is ANQGSEA. V lost 4 bases, J lost 0 bases, and 7 bases lay in between. In DNA form, the CDR3 reads TGCAGCGTTGTCGGGGACTCCTACAATGAGCAGTTCTTC. This codes for CSVVGDSYNEQFF.